This T cell receptor (beta chain) was sequenced in a study of glioma-infiltrating T cells (dated by TCRdb to 2016 to 2017). With regard to the full study: Sequencing of TCR alpha- and beta-chain repertoires was performed on glioma tissue, on non-neoplastic brain tissue, and on matched peripheral blood mononuclear cells. To measure how far tissue and blood T-cell populations diverged, each tissue-infiltrating repertoire was compared against the peripheral blood repertoire of the same patient. Three low-grade glioma patients, 7 to 9 primary glioblastoma patients and three non-glioma patients contributing non-neoplastic brain tissue were included in the paired cohort. Findings and caveats that apply to the study as a whole: Group comparisons were based on small numbers of patients: three non-neoplastic, three low-grade glioma and several glioblastoma patients. Only a very small number of CDR3 sequences turned up in both tissue and blood, a result put down to high CDR3 diversity combined with limited sampling. VJ-independent divergence between tissue and blood was lower than expected in non-neoplastic patients but higher than expected in all gliomas, particularly low-grade gliomas.

This clonotype was recorded at least ten times. Its recognized antigen is unknown. No base quality values were provided; no much bigger clone lies one nucleotide off. TCR alpha and beta CDR3 regions were amplified with the iRepertoire nested amplicon-rescue multiplex PCR (arm-PCR) platform from RNA. The input for one-step reverse transcription and amplification was about 85-400 ng of either tissue mRNA or PBMC total RNA. Following bead purification, Illumina adapters were added by a secondary multiplex PCR, and libraries between 200 and 400 bp were gel-purified. Internal 6-nucleotide barcodes were carried by the libraries and were used for demultiplexing. Libraries were sequenced on an Illumina MiSeq with 2x220 or 2x250 nucleotide paired-end reads. Per the source publication's procedure: FLASH 1.2.11 was used to merge paired reads, and BWA-MEM then aligned the reads to the GRCh37 human genome before TRA and TRB reads were extracted. V and J assignment used an IMGT-derived reference of cassette sequences and CDR3 motifs that included pseudogenes. Reads were translated in three frames, and productive CDR3s were defined by a C…FGXG motif without stop codons. Clonotypes were defined as unique combinations of V-J cassette pair and CDR3 amino acid sequence. Reads were filtered by Hamming distance, thresholded by each sample's sequence error rate in mapped regions. TCRdb reworked the public reads: Q25 trimming with fastp, MiXCR clone assembly, productive beta chains retained. Each CDR3 protein gets just one entry, which takes the most common genes and DNA from the rows behind it. TCRdb's processing, not the authors' own work, is the source of the V and J calls. Here the sample has 150,000 to 200,000 distinct CDR3 sequences; approximately 30% occur a single time. Of the sample, 20% falls within the top ten clones.

What was sequenced was glioma tissue, nonneoplastic brain tissue, or PBMCs (not recorded which). The source is a human donor with low-grade glioma or glioblastoma, undergoing nonglioma brain surgery, or in good health (not recorded which).

The DNA is TGTGCCAGCAGTTTAAATTCAGATACGCAGTATTTT. This sequence encodes CASSLNSDTQYF. This chain joins TRBV27 to TRBJ2-3, with the identity of the D gene unclear. CDR1 MNHEY and CDR2 SMNVEV are derived from the germline V gene (reference sequence). The CDR3 sequence holds 12 residues, the cysteine and phenylalanine included. Of the read, only the CDR3 DNA is kept; its 36 bases are in frame from base 1. Trimming removed 2 bases from V and 4 bases from J, leaving 4 bases between the germline ends.